This T cell receptor beta chain was sequenced during a study of PD-L1 blockade in urothelial cancer. Germline CDR1 reads SGDLS; CDR2 reads YYNGEE. The CDR3 contains 16 residues. With V trimmed by 0 bases and J by 5 bases, 6 bases remained unmatched. Time point indicated: pretreatment peripheral blood. Sequenced by immunoSEQ multiplex PCR; TCRdb stores in-frame clones only, minus some. The sample records tens of thousands of clones, about 89% being singletons. Sample: PBMCs, taken around atezolizumab (anti-PD-L1) treatment. The TCR originated in an elderly woman with urothelial cancer. The rearrangement uses TRBV9 and TRBJ2-1; 9 nucleotides agree with TRBD2. The CDR3 loop reads CASSVGGGRGNNEQFF. CDR3 coding DNA: TGTGCCAGCAGCGTAGGGGGCGGGAGGGGAAACAATGAGCAGTTCTTC.